This section outlines one T cell receptor beta chain sequence together with its context. Its specificity is not known. The sample is drawn from a study of cytomegalovirus exposure and HLA in healthy donors. Study results and limitations: Segments of the TCR beta V type were, in most cases, productive about 90% or about 30% of the time in an earlier analysis. For TCR beta chains, V- and J-gene trimming was later linked to a missense DCLRE1C variant.

The PCR had 60 Vbeta and 13 Jbeta primers. The protocol was immunoSEQ multiplex PCR, while the TCRdb copy is restricted to in-frame clones and leaves out a portion. Of some 85,000 clones listed, about four fifths were seen once; the top ten hold under 2.5%. Germline CDR1 LNHDA, CDR2 SQIVND (reference sequence). The germline V and J ends were trimmed by 5 bases and 2 bases, with 13 bases remaining between them. This CDR3 is 15 amino acids long. Material for sequencing was PBMCs. The chain couples TRBV19 to TRBJ2-1; D is perhaps TRBD1 (6 bases). This clonotype was obtained from a man aged 18 to 30 in good health and CMV-seronegative. CDR3 loop: CASSPSGTPYNEQFF. Written as DNA, the CDR3 is TGTGCCAGTAGTCCCTCCGGGACACCCTACAATGAGCAGTTCTTC.